This T cell receptor beta chain was profiled in a study of blood T cell repertoires in COVID-19. Measured with immunoSEQ multiplex PCR; TCRdb has only the in-frame clones, and not every one. The data hold fewer than 350,000 clones, with approximately 90% observed a single time. This clone was counted between two and nine times. Looked up from germline, CDR1 is LNHDA and CDR2 is SQIVND (reference sequence). V was shortened by 6 bases and J by 4 bases, with 12 bases between the two germline ends. This CDR3 spans 14 amino acids. Sequenced material: PBMCs or T cells enriched from blood (not recorded which). The sequence derives from a woman in her twenties or thirties with acute COVID-19. J is TRBJ1-4 and V is TRBV19; TRBD1 is a possible D gene (6 bases). DNA of the CDR3: TGTGCCAGTAGCTTACAGGGAGTTAATGAAAAACTGTTTTTT. It codes for CASSLQGVNEKLFF.